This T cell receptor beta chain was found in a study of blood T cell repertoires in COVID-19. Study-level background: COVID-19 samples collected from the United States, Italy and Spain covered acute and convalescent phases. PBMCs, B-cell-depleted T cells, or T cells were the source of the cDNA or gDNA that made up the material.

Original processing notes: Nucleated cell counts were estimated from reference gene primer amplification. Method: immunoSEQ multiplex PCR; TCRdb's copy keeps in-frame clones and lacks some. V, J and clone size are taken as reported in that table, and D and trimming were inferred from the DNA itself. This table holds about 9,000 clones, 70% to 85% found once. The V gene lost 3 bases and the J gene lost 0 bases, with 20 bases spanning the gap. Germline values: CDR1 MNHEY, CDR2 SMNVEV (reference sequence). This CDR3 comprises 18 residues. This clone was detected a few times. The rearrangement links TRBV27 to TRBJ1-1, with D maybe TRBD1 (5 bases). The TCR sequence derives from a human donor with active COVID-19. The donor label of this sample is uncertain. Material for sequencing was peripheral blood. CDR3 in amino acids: CASSFGGINLGLNTEAFF. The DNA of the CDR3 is TGTGCCAGCAGTTTTGGGGGGATTAACCTAGGGTTGAACACTGAAGCTTTCTTT.